The rows below give T cell receptor beta chains drawn from one sample of a study of radiotherapy plus CTLA-4 blockade in lung cancer. Sequencing used immunoSEQ multiplex PCR; TCRdb keeps in-frame clones, though not all of them. The repertoire holds tens of thousands of clones, with 72% as singletons. The material sequenced was peripheral blood, taken from a patient treated with radiotherapy plus ipilimumab. The source is a human donor with non-small cell lung cancer that progressed on radiotherapy plus ipilimumab. Each CDR3 is given with its conserved first and last residue. D genes are given only for firm matches. Part of the rows lack a size; the others show once, few, many or a class for expanded clones.

d_call,clone_size,v_call,j_call,cdr3_aa,cdr3_nt
NA,NA,TRBV2,TRBJ1-1,CASSEDWAGSTEAFF,TGTGCCAGCAGTGAAGATTGGGCAGGCTCCACTGAAGCTTTCTTT
TRBD1,NA,TRBV28,TRBJ1-5,CASRRQQGANQPQHF,TGTGCCAGCAGGCGCCAACAGGGGGCCAATCAGCCCCAGCATTTT
TRBD2,NA,TRBV5-4,TRBJ2-7,CASRRSGGADEQYF,TGTGCCAGCCGCCGGAGCGGGGGGGCCGACGAGCAGTACTTC
NA,NA,TRBV4-1,TRBJ2-6,CASSQDGNGGSSGANVLTF,TGCGCCAGCAGCCAAGACGGGAACGGGGGCTCCTCTGGGGCCAACGTCCTGACTTTC
TRBD1,few,TRBV6-5,TRBJ2-7,CASSPTQGAWEQYF,TGTGCCAGCAGCCCCACGCAGGGGGCGTGGGAGCAGTACTTC
TRBD1,NA,TRBV4-3,TRBJ1-1,CASSQGLPTGYTEAFF,TGCGCCAGCAGCCAAGGTCTACCGACAGGGTACACTGAAGCTTTCTTT
NA,NA,TRBV6-5,TRBJ1-1,CASSYSHTGHTEAFF,TGTGCCAGCAGTTACTCTCACACGGGGCACACTGAAGCTTTCTTT
TRBD2,NA,TRBV4-1,TRBJ2-1,CASSQVAGDYNEQFF,TGCGCCAGCAGCCAAGTAGCGGGAGACTACAATGAGCAGTTCTTC
NA,NA,TRBV5-1,TRBJ1-4,CASSRNRQAANEKLFF,TGCGCCAGCAGCAGGAACAGACAGGCTGCTAATGAAAAACTGTTTTTT
TRBD2,NA,TRBV18,TRBJ2-3,CASSPQRRGGTDTQYF,TGTGCCAGCTCACCACAGCGACGGGGGGGCACAGATACGCAGTATTTT
NA,NA,TRBV5-8,TRBJ2-7,CASSDRTQSYEQYF,TGTGCCAGCAGCGACCGGACACAGTCCTACGAGCAGTACTTC
NA,once,TRBV2,TRBJ1-1,CASSRGETEAFF,TGTGCCAGCAGTCGAGGCGAGACTGAAGCTTTCTTT
TRBD1,NA,TRBV28,TRBJ2-1,CASSPSTGTGRQFF,TGTGCCAGCAGTCCCTCAACCGGGACAGGGAGGCAGTTCTTC
NA,NA,TRBV7-2,TRBJ2-3,CASSSGGTDTQYF,TGTGCCAGCAGTTCCGGGGGCACAGATACGCAGTATTTT
NA,few,TRBV5-1,TRBJ2-7,CASREGDIYEQYF,TGCGCCAGCAGGGAGGGAGATATTTACGAGCAGTACTTC
TRBD1,few,TRBV28,TRBJ2-3,CASSLPSDRGSTDTQYF,TGTGCCAGCAGTTTACCCTCGGACAGGGGAAGCACAGATACGCAGTATTTT
NA,few,TRBV18,TRBJ2-7,CASSQDTGYEQYF,TGTGCCAGCTCACAGGACACCGGCTACGAGCAGTACTTC
TRBD2,NA,TRBV5-6,TRBJ2-2,CASSTGLAGKTGELFF,TGTGCCAGCAGCACGGGACTAGCGGGGAAAACCGGGGAGCTGTTTTTT
NA,few,TRBV6-6,TRBJ1-1,CASSYGGPNTEAFF,TGTGCCAGCAGTTACGGTGGACCGAACACTGAAGCTTTCTTT
NA,NA,TRBV5-6,TRBJ2-1,CASSAYNEQFF,TGTGCCAGCAGCGCGTACAATGAGCAGTTCTTC
NA,NA,TRBV25-1,TRBJ1-1,CASSKGGNTEAFF,TGTGCCAGCAGTAAGGGGGGGAACACTGAAGCTTTCTTT
NA,few,TRBV5-5,TRBJ1-5,CASSPAEGQPQHF,TGTGCCAGCAGTCCGGCAGAGGGTCAGCCCCAGCATTTT
NA,few,TRBV7-2,TRBJ1-2,CASSLGGRRGYTF,TGTGCCAGCAGCTTAGGTGGGCGGAGGGGCTACACCTTC
NA,NA,TRBV7-2,TRBJ2-7,CASSLGHLEQYF,TGTGCCAGCAGCTTAGGACACCTCGAGCAGTACTTC
NA,NA,TRBV7-2,TRBJ1-1,CASSLTAPQAFF,TGTGCCAGCAGCTTGACGGCGCCCCAAGCTTTCTTT